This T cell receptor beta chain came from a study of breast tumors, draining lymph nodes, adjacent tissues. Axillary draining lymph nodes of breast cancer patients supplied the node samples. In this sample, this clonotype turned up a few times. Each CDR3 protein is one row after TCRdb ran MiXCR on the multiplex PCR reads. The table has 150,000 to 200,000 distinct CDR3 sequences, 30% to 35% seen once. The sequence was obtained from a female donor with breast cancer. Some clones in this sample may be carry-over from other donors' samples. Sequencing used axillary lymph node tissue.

The CDR3 sequence: CASSDEVPSYEQYF. CDR3 sequence (DNA): TGTGCCAGCAGTGATGAGGTTCCCTCCTACGAGCAGTACTTC. This chain connects TRBV6-1 to TRBJ2-7; D is unclear. V gave up 3 bases and J gave up 0 bases, with 9 bases separating them. This CDR3 spans 14 amino acids. CDR1 and CDR2 (germline): MNHNS, SASEGT.